This T cell receptor (beta chain) was recovered during a study of Tregs in tolerant kidney transplant recipients. Study-level information: Mixed chimerism was transient after nonmyeloablative marrow transplants from related graft donors. Study results and limitations: Changing PCR primers prevented nucleotide comparison between some patients' samples. Biological reproducibility was not directly addressed in this study.

Assay used: immunoSEQ multiplex PCR; TCRdb lists only in-frame clones, some missing. The sample shows over 50,000 clones, 70% to 90% of them seen only once. The CDR3 is 13 amino acids. V lost 5 bases and J lost 7, with 15 bases in between. The germline V gene has CDR1 MNHEY and CDR2 SVGAGI. Notes on this clone: The antigen remains unidentified.

The sample was Tregs from blood, taken before the transplant. The V gene is TRBV6-5, the J gene TRBJ2-7; D perhaps matches TRBD1 (5 bases). The receptor's source is a human donor who received a combined kidney and bone marrow transplant. The CDR3 region has the DNA TGTGCCAGCAGTACCTTCGTCAAGGGGGAGCAGTACTTC. This encodes CASSTFVKGEQYF.